This T cell receptor (beta chain) is from a study of CD8+ T cells in alopecia areata. Background on the study: Among treated patients, oral tofacitinib was administered at 5 to 10 mg twice daily.

The treatment was: oral pan-JAK inhibitor, 5-10 mg twice daily. V lost 3 bases to trimming and J lost 4 bases, with 12 bases between them. The germline gives CDR1 GTSNPN, CDR2 SVGIG (reference sequence). This CDR3 is 13 amino acids long. This clone is a singleton in its sample. The antigen is not known. Reverse transcribed after extraction, RNA yielded cDNA as the sequencing template. This table comes from immunoSEQ multiplex PCR, and its TCRdb copy is limited to in-frame clones, with some not included. The data contain some 170,000 clones, about 55% of them seen just once; the ten biggest clones take up about 10%. The study, taken as a whole, reports: Clonality was higher in lesional than normal scalp, especially in alopecia totalis/universalis.

This clonotype originated in a human donor with alopecia areata. The starting material was CD8+ T cells sorted from blood, obtained at week 24, from a patient treated with tofacitinib. This chain uses TRBV30 with TRBJ1-1; D remains ambiguous. CDR3 amino acids: CAWSAGRGTEAFF. The CDR3 DNA reads as TGTGCCTGGAGCGCTGGACGGGGCACTGAAGCTTTCTTT.